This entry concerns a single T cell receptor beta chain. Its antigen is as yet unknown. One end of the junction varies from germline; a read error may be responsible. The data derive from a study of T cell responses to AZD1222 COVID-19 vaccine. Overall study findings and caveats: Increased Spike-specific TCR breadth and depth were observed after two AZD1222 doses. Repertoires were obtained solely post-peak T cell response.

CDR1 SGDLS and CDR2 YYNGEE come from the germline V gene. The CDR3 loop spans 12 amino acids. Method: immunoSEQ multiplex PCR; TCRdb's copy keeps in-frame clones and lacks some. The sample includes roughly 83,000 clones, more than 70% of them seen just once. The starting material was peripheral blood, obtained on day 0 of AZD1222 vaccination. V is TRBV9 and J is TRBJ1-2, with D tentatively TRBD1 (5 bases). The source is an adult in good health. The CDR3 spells CASSVTRDRLAF. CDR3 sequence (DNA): TGTGCCAGCAGCGTAACTAGGGACCGACTAGCCTTC.